This T cell receptor beta chain was captured in a study of Graves' ophthalmopathy and Graves' hyperthyroidism. As the template, RNA transcripts were used to amplify TCR beta CDR3 regions. After a first-round RT-PCR with HTBI primers, a second-round multiplex PCR was run. Using its own MiXCR run on the multiplex PCR reads, TCRdb lists one record per CDR3 protein. The sample carries about 400,000 distinct CDR3 sequences, approximately 16% recorded once. The V gene's germline CDR1 is MNHNS and CDR2 SASEGT. V gave up 6 bases and J gave up 7 bases, with 15 bases separating them. The CDR3 consists of 14 residues.

The V call is TRBV6-1, the J call TRBJ2-2; TRBD2 is a possible D gene (6 bases). The sample comprised peripheral blood. The sequence derives from a woman aged 18-30 years with Graves' ophthalmopathy. As DNA, the CDR3 is TGTGCCAGCAGCCTAAGATTCGGGAGCGGGGAGCTGTTTTTT. It specifies CASSLRFGSGELFF.